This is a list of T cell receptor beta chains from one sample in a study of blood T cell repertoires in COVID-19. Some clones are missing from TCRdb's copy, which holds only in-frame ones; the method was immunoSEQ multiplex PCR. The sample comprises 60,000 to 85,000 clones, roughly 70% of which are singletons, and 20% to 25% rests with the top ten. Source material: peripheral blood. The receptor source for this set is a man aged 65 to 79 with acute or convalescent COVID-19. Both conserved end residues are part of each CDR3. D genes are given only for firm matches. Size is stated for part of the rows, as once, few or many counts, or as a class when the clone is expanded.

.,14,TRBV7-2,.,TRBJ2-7,CASSSRQVPYEQYF,TGTGCCAGCAGCTCCAGACAGGTCCCCTACGAGCAGTACTTC
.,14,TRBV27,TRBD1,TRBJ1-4,CASSEGTGHEKLFF,TGTGCCAGCAGTGAAGGGACAGGGCATGAAAAACTGTTTTTT
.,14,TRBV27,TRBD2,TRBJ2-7,CASRRTSLPYEQYF,TGTGCCAGCAGGCGGACTAGCCTCCCCTACGAGCAGTACTTC
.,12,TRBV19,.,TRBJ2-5,CASGTSKETQYF,TGTGCCAGTGGGACTTCCAAAGAGACCCAGTACTTC
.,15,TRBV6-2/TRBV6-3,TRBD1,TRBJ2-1,CASSLDRGEWNEQFF,TGTGCCAGCAGCCTGGACAGGGGGGAATGGAATGAGCAGTTCTTC
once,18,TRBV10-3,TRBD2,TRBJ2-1,CATYRDGLAGGPYNEQFF,TGTGCCACCTACAGGGACGGACTAGCGGGAGGGCCTTACAATGAGCAGTTCTTC
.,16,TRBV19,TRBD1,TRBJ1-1,CASIPGQGRTNTEAFF,TGTGCCAGTATTCCCGGACAGGGACGAACGAACACTGAAGCTTTCTTT
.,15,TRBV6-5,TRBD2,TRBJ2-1,CASFRLAGEVNEQFF,TGTGCCAGCTTTCGACTAGCGGGAGAGGTTAATGAGCAGTTCTTC
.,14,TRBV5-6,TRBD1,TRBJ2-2,CASSWTGPSGELFF,TGTGCCAGCAGTTGGACAGGTCCCTCCGGGGAGCTGTTTTTT
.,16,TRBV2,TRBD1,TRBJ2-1,CASRASWDRTYNEQFF,TGTGCCAGCAGGGCTTCGTGGGACAGAACTTACAATGAGCAGTTCTTC
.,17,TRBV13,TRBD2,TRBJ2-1,CASQRTNLAEGRDEQFF,TGTGCCAGCCAACGAACCAATCTAGCGGAAGGTAGGGATGAGCAGTTCTTC
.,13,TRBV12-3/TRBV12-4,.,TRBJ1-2,CASSLQGTYGYTF,TGTGCCAGCAGTTTACAGGGTACCTATGGCTACACCTTC
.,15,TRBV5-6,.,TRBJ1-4,CASSQLGAGNEKLFF,TGTGCCAGCAGCCAGCTGGGCGCGGGAAATGAAAAACTGTTTTTT
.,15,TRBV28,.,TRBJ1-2,CASSLNGELDYGYTF,TGTGCCAGCAGTTTGAACGGGGAACTAGACTATGGCTACACCTTC
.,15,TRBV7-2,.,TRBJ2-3,CASSLAGQYADTQYF,TGTGCCAGCAGCTTAGCCGGACAGTACGCAGATACGCAGTATTTT
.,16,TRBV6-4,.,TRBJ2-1,CASTVQEDSSYNEQFF,TGTGCCAGCACCGTACAGGAAGACAGCTCCTACAATGAGCAGTTCTTC
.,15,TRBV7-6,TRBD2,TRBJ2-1,CASSISGGAYNEQFF,TGTGCCAGCAGCATAAGCGGGGGCGCCTACAATGAGCAGTTCTTC
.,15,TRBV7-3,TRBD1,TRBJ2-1,CASTLRAGGYNEQFF,TGTGCCAGCACGCTAAGGGCAGGGGGCTACAATGAGCAGTTCTTC
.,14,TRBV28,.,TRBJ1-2,CASSTTGFFYGYTF,TGTGCCAGCAGTACTACAGGTTTCTTCTATGGCTACACCTTC
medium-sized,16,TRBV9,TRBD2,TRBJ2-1,CASTGGREATYNEQFF,TGTGCCAGCACCGGCGGACGGGAGGCCACCTACAATGAGCAGTTCTTC
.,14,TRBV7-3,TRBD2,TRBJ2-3,CASSPAGGTDTQYF,TGTGCCAGCAGCCCAGCGGGAGGCACAGATACGCAGTATTTT
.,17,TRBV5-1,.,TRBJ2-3,CASSLPSSGGLTDTQYF,TGCGCCAGCAGCTTGCCCAGCAGCGGAGGCCTCACAGATACGCAGTATTTT
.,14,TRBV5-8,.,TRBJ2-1,CASSLGERYNEQFF,TGTGCCAGCAGCTTAGGGGAAAGATACAATGAGCAGTTCTTC
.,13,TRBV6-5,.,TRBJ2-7,CASSYSRTYEQYF,TGTGCCAGCAGTTACTCGCGCACCTACGAGCAGTACTTC
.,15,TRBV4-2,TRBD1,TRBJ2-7,CASSYGQDSSYEQYF,TGTGCCAGCAGTTACGGACAGGACAGCTCCTACGAGCAGTACTTC
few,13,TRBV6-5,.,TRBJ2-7,CASSLGALEEQYF,TGTGCCAGCTCCTTAGGGGCCCTGGAAGAGCAGTACTTC
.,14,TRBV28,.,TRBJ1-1,CASSLEVDSRRAFF,TGTGCCAGCAGTTTAGAGGTCGACAGCCGCCGGGCTTTCTTT
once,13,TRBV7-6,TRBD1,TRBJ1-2,CASSPDRGYGYTF,TGTGCCAGCAGCCCCGACAGGGGTTATGGCTACACCTTC
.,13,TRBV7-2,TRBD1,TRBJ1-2,CASIVGGTGGYTF,TGTGCCAGCATCGTAGGGGGCACCGGTGGCTACACCTTC
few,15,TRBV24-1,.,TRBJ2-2,CATSDHPGLNGELFF,TGTGCCACCAGTGACCACCCGGGACTGAACGGGGAGCTGTTTTTT
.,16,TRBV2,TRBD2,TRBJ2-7,CASSASPSGPSYEQYF,TGTGCCAGCAGTGCCTCCCCTAGCGGTCCTTCCTACGAGCAGTACTTC
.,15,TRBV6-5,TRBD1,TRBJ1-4,CASNGWTGGNEKLFF,TGTGCCAGCAATGGCTGGACAGGGGGTAATGAAAAACTGTTTTTT
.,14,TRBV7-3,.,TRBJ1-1,CASSLNTGAHEAFF,TGTGCCAGCAGCTTAAACACCGGAGCTCATGAAGCTTTCTTT
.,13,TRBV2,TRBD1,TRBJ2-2,CASSTGGWGELFF,TGTGCCAGCAGTACAGGGGGCTGGGGGGAGCTGTTTTTT
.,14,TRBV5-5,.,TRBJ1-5,CASSFSRRGQPQHF,TGTGCCAGCAGCTTTTCGCGGAGAGGTCAGCCCCAGCATTTT
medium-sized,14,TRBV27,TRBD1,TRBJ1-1,CASSLTGAYTEAFF,TGTGCCAGCAGCCTAACAGGGGCATACACTGAAGCTTTCTTT
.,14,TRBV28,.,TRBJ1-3,CASSSPSAGNTIYF,TGTGCCAGCAGTTCACCCTCGGCTGGAAACACCATATATTTT
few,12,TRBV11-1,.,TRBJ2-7,CASSLVGYEQYF,TGTGCCAGCAGCTTAGTCGGCTACGAGCAGTACTTC
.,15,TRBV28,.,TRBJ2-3,CASSFGRGITDTQYF,TGTGCCAGCAGTTTTGGGCGCGGGATTACAGATACGCAGTATTTT
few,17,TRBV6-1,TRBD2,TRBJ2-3,CASSGLAGAGGTDTQYF,TGTGCCAGCAGTGGGCTAGCGGGAGCAGGGGGCACAGATACGCAGTATTTT